This T cell receptor (beta chain) was recovered during a study of Graves' ophthalmopathy and Graves' hyperthyroidism. This CDR3 region has 15 residues. The germline gives CDR1 SGHNT, CDR2 YENEEA. Trimming took off 5 bases at V and 8 bases at J, with 21 bases between the two ends. In this sample, this clonotype turned up a few times. The study amplified TCR beta CDR3 regions using RNA transcripts. RT-PCR with HTBI primers came first, then second-round multiplex PCR. One entry per CDR3 protein results from TCRdb running MiXCR on the multiplex PCR reads. The table has around 520,000 distinct CDR3 sequences, approximately 35% seen once.

Sequencing input: peripheral blood or thyroid tissue (not recorded which). The rearrangement joins TRBV11-3 to TRBJ1-2; D is ambiguous. The clonotype was recovered from an adult man with Graves' hyperthyroidism. The CDR3, as DNA: TGTGCCAGCAGCACGGGGAATTCCGCTTCGGGAGGCTACACCTTC. Amino acids: CASSTGNSASGGYTF.